Listed below are T cell receptor beta chains from one sample, sequenced in a study of T-cell reconstitution after alpha-beta-depleted transplantation in children. Each CDR3 protein gets one entry after TCRdb re-called the PCR reads with MiXCR. Among about 1,000,000 distinct CDR3 sequences listed, under 30% were seen once. Sequences were derived from PBMCs, mostly from graft donor cells, sampled 360 days after TCRalphabeta/CD19-depleted stem cell transplant. Receptors originate from a boy in the first two years of life who had a stem cell transplant for SCID, so the T cells may come from the graft donor. Both conserved end residues are part of each CDR3. A D gene is named only where the DNA matches it firmly. Not every row has a clone size; where given, it reads once, few, many or a size class.

>few|TRBV6-1|TRBJ2-7|NA
TGTGCCAGCAGAGCTACAATGACAGGCCCCGAGCAGTACTTC
CASRATMTGPEQYF
>NA|TRBV5-1|TRBJ1-1|NA
TGCGCCAGCAGCTTGAAGGCGGCAGGGCAACAAGCTTTCTTT
CASSLKAAGQQAFF
>NA|TRBV7-4|TRBJ2-7|TRBD1
TGTGCCAGCAGCTTAGGGACAGGGGGGTCCGAGCAGTACTTC
CASSLGTGGSEQYF
>NA|TRBV12-3/TRBV12-4|TRBJ2-7|NA
TGTGCCAGCAGTTTACAGGGTTGGTACGAGCAGTACTTC
CASSLQGWYEQYF
>few|TRBV4-2|TRBJ1-1|TRBD1
TGTGCCAGCAGCCACGCTCCCAGGGGGGACCCGAACACTGAAGCTTTCTTT
CASSHAPRGDPNTEAFF
>NA|TRBV12-3/TRBV12-4|TRBJ2-5|NA
TGTGCCAGCAGTTTTGCGGGGTTCGGGGAGACCCAGTACTTC
CASSFAGFGETQYF
>few|TRBV4-1|TRBJ2-1|TRBD2
TGCGCCAGCAGCCCGGCACTAGCGGGGGGGTGGAATGAGCAGTTCTTC
CASSPALAGGWNEQFF
>few|TRBV6-1|TRBJ2-3|NA
TGTGCCAGCAGCCAACTAGGGAGCCCTAGCACAGATACGCAGTATTTT
CASSQLGSPSTDTQYF
>NA|TRBV5-1|TRBJ2-5|NA
TGCGCCAGCAGCTTAGGATGGGGGAAAGAGACCCAGTACTTC
CASSLGWGKETQYF
>NA|TRBV25-1|TRBJ1-5|NA
TGTGCCAGCAGCGAGGCCAATCAGCCCCAGCATTTT
CASSEANQPQHF
>NA|TRBV6-6|TRBJ1-1|TRBD1
TGTGCCAGCAGTTACCCCCCGACAGGGCTTATAGCCCTCATGAACACTGAAGCTTTCTTT
CASSYPPTGLIALMNTEAFF
>NA|TRBV20-1|TRBJ2-3|NA
TGCAGTGCTAGGGGGTTAGTCTCGGATACGCAGTATTTT
CSARGLVSDTQYF
>few|TRBV20-1|TRBJ1-1|NA
TGCAGTGCCACAGTTTTCTCTGAAGCTTTCTTT
CSATVFSEAFF
>NA|TRBV29-1|TRBJ1-2|NA
TGCAGCTTCCGGGCGGGGAGGGATGGCTACACCTTC
CSFRAGRDGYTF
>NA|TRBV9|TRBJ2-1|TRBD2
TGTGCCAGCAGCCCGGAGCGGGGATCCTACAATGAGCAGTTCTTC
CASSPERGSYNEQFF
>few|TRBV11-2|TRBJ2-1|NA
TGTGCCAGCAACGGACAGCTCCTCGAGCAGTTCTTC
CASNGQLLEQFF
>few|TRBV4-1|TRBJ1-5|TRBD1
TGCGCCAGCAGCCAAGGGGACAGGGGACGGTGGAATCAGCCCCAGCATTTT
CASSQGDRGRWNQPQHF
>once|TRBV11-2|TRBJ2-1|NA
TGTGCCAGCAGTCGTCAAGTCGGCAACTCGGGGCGGGGTCTTCCCTACAATGAGCAGTTCTTC
CASSRQVGNSGRGLPYNEQFF
>NA|TRBV2|TRBJ2-7|NA
TGTGCCAGCAGTGAGGTACCCTACGAGCAGTACTTC
CASSEVPYEQYF
>many|TRBV20-1|TRBJ1-5|TRBD1
TGCAGTGCTAGCCGACAGGGGGCGGATCAGCCCCAGCATTTT
CSASRQGADQPQHF